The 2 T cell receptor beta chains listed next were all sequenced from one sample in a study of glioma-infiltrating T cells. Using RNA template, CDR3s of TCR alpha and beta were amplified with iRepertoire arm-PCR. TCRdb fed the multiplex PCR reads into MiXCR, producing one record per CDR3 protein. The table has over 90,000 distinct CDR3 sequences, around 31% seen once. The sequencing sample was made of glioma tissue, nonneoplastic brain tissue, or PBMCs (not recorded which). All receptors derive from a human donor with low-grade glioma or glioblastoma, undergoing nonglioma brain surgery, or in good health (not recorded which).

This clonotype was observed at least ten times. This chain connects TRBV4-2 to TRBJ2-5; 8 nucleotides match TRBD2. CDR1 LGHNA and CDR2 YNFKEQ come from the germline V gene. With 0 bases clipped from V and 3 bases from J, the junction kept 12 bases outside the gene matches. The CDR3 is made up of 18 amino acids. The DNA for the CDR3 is TGTGCCAGCAGCCAAGATTCCATGGCGGGGGGCAGAGAAGAGACCCAGTACTTC. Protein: CASSQDSMAGGREETQYF.

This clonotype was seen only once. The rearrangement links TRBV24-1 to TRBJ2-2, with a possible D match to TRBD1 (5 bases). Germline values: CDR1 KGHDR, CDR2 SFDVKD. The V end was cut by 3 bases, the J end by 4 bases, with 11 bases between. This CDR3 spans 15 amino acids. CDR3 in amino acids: CATSDLTGFTGELFF. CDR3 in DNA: TGTGCCACCAGTGATCTCACAGGTTTCACCGGGGAGCTGTTTTTT.